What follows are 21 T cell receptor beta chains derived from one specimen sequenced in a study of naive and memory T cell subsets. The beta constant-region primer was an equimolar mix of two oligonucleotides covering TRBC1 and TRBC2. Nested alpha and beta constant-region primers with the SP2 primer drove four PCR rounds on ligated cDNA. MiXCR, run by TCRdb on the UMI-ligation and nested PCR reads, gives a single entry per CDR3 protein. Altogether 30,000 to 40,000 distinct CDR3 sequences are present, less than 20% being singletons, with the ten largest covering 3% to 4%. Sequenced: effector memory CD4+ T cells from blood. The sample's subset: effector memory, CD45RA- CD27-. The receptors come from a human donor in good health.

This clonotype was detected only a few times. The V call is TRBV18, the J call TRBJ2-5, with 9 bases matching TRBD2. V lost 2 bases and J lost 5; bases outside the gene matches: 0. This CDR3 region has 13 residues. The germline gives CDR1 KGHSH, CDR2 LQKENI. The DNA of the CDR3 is TGTGCCAGCTCACCAGGACTAGCGGAGACCCAGTACTTC. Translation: CASSPGLAETQYF.

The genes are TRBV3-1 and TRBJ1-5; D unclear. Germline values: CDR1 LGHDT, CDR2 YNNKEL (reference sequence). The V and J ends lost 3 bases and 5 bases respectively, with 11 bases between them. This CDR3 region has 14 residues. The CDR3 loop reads CASSQGPKHQPQHF. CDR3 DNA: TGTGCCAGCAGCCAGGGTCCCAAACATCAGCCCCAGCATTTT.

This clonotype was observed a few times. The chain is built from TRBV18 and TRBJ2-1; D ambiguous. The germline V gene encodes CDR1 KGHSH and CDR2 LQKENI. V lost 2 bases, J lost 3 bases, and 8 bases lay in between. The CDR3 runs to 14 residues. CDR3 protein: CASSPGTGYNEQFF. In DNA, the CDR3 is TGTGCCAGCTCACCAGGCACTGGCTACAATGAGCAGTTCTTC.

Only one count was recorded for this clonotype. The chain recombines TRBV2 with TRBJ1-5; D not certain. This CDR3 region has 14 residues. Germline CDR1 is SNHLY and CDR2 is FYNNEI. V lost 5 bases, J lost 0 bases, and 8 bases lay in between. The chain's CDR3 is CASSTESSNQPQHF. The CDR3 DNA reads TGTGCCAGCAGTACAGAGAGTAGCAATCAGCCCCAGCATTTT.

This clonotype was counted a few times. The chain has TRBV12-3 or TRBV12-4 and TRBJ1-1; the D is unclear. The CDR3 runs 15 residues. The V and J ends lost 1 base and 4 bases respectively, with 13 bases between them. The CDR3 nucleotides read TGTGCCAGCAGTTTAGGTGGAGGGAGCGGCACTGAAGCTTTCTTT. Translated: CASSLGGGSGTEAFF.

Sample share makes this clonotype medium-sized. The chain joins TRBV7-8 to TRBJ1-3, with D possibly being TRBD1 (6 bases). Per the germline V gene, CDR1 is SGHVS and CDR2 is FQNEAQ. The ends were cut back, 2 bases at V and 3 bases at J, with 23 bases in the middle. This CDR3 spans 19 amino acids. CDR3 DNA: TGTGCCAGCAGCTTAATAGCCACCTCCCGGGGGCGCGTTGGAAACACCATATATTTT. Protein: CASSLIATSRGRVGNTIYF. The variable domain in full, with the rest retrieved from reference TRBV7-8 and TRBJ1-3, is GAGVSQSPRYKVAKRGQDVALRCDPISGHVSLFWYQQALGQGPEFLTYFQNEAQLDKSGLPSDRFFAERPEGSVSTLKIQRTQQEDSAVYLCASSLIATSRGRVGNTIYFGEGSWLTVV.

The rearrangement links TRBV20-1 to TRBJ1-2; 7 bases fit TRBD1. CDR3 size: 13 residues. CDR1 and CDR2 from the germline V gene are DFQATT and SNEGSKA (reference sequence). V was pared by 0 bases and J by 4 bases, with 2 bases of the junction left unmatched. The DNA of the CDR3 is TGCAGTGCTAGAGATTACAGGGGCTATGGCTACACCTTC. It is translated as CSARDYRGYGYTF.

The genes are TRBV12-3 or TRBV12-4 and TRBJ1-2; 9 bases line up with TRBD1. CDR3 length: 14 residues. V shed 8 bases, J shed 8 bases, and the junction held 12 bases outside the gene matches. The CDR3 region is CASRGWGQGDGYTF. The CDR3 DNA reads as TGTGCCAGCCGGGGGTGGGGACAGGGTGACGGCTACACCTTC.

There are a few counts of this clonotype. In DNA, the CDR3 is TGTGCCAGTAGTATACAGGGGGCTAATTCACCCCTCCACTTT. It specifies CASSIQGANSPLHF. The chain combines TRBV19 with TRBJ1-6; 8 bases fit TRBD1. With 2 bases clipped from V and 6 bases from J, the junction kept 0 bases outside the gene matches. Germline values: CDR1 LNHDA, CDR2 SQIVND (reference sequence). This CDR3 is built from 14 residues.

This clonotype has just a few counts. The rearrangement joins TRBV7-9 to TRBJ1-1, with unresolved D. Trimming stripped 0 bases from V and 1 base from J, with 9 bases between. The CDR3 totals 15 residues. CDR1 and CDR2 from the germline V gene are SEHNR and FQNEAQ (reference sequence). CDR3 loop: CASSLAGQANTEAFF. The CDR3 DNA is TGTGCCAGCAGCTTAGCTGGCCAGGCGAACACTGAAGCTTTCTTT.

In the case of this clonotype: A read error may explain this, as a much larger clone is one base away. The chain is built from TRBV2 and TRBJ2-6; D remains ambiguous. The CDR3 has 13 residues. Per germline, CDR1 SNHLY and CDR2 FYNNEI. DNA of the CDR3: TGTGTCAGCAGTGAATCCGGGTATAACGTCCTGACTTTC. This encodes CVSSESGYNVLTF.

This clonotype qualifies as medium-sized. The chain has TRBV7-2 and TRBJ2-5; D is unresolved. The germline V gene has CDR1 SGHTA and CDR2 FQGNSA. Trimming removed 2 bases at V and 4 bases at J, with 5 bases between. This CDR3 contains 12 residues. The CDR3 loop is CASSLFIETQYF. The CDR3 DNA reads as TGTGCCAGCAGCTTATTCATAGAGACCCAGTACTTC.

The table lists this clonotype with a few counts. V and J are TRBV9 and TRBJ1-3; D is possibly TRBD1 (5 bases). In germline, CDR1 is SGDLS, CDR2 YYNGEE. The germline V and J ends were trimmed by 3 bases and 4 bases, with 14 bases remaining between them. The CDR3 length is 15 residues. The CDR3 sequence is CASSERHTGGNTIYF. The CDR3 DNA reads TGTGCCAGCAGCGAACGCCATACAGGCGGAAACACCATATATTTT.

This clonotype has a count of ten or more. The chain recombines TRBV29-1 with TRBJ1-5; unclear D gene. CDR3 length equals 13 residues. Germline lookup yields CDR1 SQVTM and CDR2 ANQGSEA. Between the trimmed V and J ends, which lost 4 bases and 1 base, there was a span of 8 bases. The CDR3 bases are TGCAGCGTTGGTTTGGCCAGCAATCAGCCCCAGCATTTT. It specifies CSVGLASNQPQHF.

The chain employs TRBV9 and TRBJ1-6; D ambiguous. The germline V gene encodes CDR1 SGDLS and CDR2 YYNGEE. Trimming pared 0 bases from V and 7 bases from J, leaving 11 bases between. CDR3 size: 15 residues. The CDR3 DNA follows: TGTGCCAGCAGCGTAGATGGAGGCCCAAATTCACCCCTCCACTTT. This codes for CASSVDGGPNSPLHF. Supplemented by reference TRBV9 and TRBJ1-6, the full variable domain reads DSGVTQTPKHLITATGQRVTLRCSPRSGDLSVYWYQQSLDQGLQFLIQYYNGEERAKGNILERFSAQQFPDLHSELNLSSLELGDSALYFCASSVDGGPNSPLHFGNGTRLTVT.

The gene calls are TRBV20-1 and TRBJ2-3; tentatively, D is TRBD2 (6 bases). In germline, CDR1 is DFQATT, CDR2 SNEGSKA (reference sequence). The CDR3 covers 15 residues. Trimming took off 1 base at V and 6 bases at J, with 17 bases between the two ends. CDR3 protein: CSARGLGAVGDTQYF. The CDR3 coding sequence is TGCAGTGCTAGAGGACTAGGGGCCGTTGGGGATACGCAGTATTTT.

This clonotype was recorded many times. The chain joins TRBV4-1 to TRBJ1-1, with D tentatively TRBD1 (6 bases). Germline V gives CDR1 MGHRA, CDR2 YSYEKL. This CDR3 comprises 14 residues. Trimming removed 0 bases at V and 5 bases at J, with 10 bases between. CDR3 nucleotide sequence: TGCGCCAGCAGCCAAGACAGGGGAGTGACTGAAGCTTTCTTT. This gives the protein CASSQDRGVTEAFF.

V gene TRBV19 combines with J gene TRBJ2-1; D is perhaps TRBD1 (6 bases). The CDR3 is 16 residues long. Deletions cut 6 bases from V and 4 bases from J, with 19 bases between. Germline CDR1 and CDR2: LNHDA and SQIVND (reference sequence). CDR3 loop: CASSTVGLTGYNEQFF. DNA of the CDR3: TGTGCCAGTAGCACAGTCGGACTCACAGGGTACAATGAGCAGTTCTTC.

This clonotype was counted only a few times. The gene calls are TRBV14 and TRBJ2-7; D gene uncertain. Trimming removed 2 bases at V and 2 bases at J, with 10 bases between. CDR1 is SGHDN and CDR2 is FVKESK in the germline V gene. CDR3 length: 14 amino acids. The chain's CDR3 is CASSQLGSTYEQYF. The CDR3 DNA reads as TGTGCCAGCAGCCAACTGGGTTCCACCTACGAGCAGTACTTC.

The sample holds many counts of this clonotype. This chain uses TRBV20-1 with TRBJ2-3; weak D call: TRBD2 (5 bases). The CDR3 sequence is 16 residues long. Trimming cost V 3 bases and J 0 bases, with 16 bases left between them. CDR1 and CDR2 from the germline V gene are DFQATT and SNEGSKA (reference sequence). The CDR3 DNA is TGCAGTGCTAGTGACCGGAAGCGGACCAGCACAGATACGCAGTATTTT. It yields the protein CSASDRKRTSTDTQYF.

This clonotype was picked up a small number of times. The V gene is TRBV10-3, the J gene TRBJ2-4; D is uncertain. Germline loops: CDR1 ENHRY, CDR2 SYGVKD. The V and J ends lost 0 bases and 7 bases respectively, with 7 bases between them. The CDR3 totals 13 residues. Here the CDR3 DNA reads TGTGCCATCAGTGAGTCCGGGTTGAACATTCAGTACTTC. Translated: CAISESGLNIQYF.